These 18 T cell receptor beta chains came from one sample sequenced in a study of T cell responses to AZD1222 COVID-19 vaccine. Sequencing was performed with immunoSEQ multiplex PCR; in TCRdb, only in-frame clones are kept and a portion is missing. The table lists 70,000 to 100,000 clones, around 90% of them singletons. This material consisted of peripheral blood, taken 28 days after the second AZD1222 dose. These receptors all stem from an adult who received the AZD1222 COVID-19 vaccine.

This clone was seen more than once but under ten times. The rearrangement links TRBV5-5 to TRBJ1-4; D call uncertain. The V gene lost 0 bases and the J gene lost 12 bases, with 18 bases spanning the gap. The CDR3 consists of 15 residues. Germline values: CDR1 SGHKS, CDR2 YYEKEE (reference sequence). In DNA form, the CDR3 reads TGTGCCAGCAGCTTGGCCGTGGGAGGCTCGCTAGAACTGTTTTTT. This codes for CASSLAVGGSLELFF. Full variable domain (outside the CDR3, taken from reference TRBV5-5 and TRBJ1-4): DAGVTQSPTHLIKTRGQQVTLRCSPISGHKSVSWYQQVLGQGPQFIFQYYEKEERGRGNFPDRFSARQFPNYSSELNVNALLLGDSALYLCASSLAVGGSLELFFGSGTQLSVL.

CDR3 in DNA: TGTGCCAGCAGCTTAAGGGTGGGGAATTCACCCCTCCACTTT. Translation: CASSLRVGNSPLHF. The genes are TRBV11-3 and TRBJ1-6, with no clear D. Between the trimmed V and J ends, which lost 2 bases and 7 bases, there was a span of 9 bases. Per the germline V gene, CDR1 is SGHNT and CDR2 is YENEEA. CDR3 length: 14 amino acids.

This clone was detected only once. The chain has TRBV6-5 and TRBJ1-5; no clear D. V lost 6 bases, J lost 0 bases, and 3 bases lay in between. The CDR3 totals 12 residues. Germline loops: CDR1 MNHEY, CDR2 SVGAGI. The CDR3 DNA sequence: TGTGCCAGCAGGGGTAGCAATCAGCCCCAGCATTTT. Translation: CASRGSNQPQHF.

This chain connects TRBV2 to TRBJ1-2, with D possibly being TRBD1 (5 bases). This CDR3 is 13 amino acids long. Deletions cut 6 bases from V and 0 bases from J, with 8 bases between. From germline, CDR1 is SNHLY and CDR2 FYNNEI. The CDR3 DNA reads as TGTGCCAGCAGCCGGACATCTAACTATGGCTACACCTTC. The encoded protein is CASSRTSNYGYTF.

A single count supports this clone. This chain uses TRBV11-2 with TRBJ1-3; D gene unclear. The CDR3 spans 14 residues. The V end was cut by 5 bases, the J end by 2 bases, with 10 bases between. Germline V gene data show CDR1 as SGHAT and CDR2 as FQNNGV. The CDR3 loop reads CASSHSAAGNTIYF. The CDR3 nucleotides read TGTGCCAGCAGCCATTCGGCGGCTGGAAACACCATATATTTT.

The chain recombines TRBV5-4 with TRBJ1-5, with D uncertain. V was clipped by 2 bases and J by 4 bases, with 7 bases between them. The CDR3 spans 13 residues. CDR1 and CDR2 from the germline V gene are SGHNT and YYREEE (reference sequence). CDR3 bases: TGTGCCAGCAGCTTTACGGGGAATCAGCCCCAGCATTTT. It codes for CASSFTGNQPQHF.

The CDR3 DNA is TGCAGCGTTGCCACCGGGACAGGGCCCAATCAGCCCCAGCATTTT. Translating it yields CSVATGTGPNQPQHF. This chain connects TRBV29-1 to TRBJ1-5; 9 bases line up with TRBD1. Germline V CDR1 and CDR2: SQVTM, ANQGSEA. Losses at the gene ends were 4 bases for V and 3 bases for J; bases not matched to a gene: 7. There are 15 residues in the CDR3.

The rearrangement uses TRBV4-3 and TRBJ1-6; D unclear. Germline CDR1 reads LGHNA; CDR2 reads YSLEER. With 0 bases removed from V and 1 base from J, the gap between germline ends came to 10 bases. This CDR3 has 17 amino acids. The CDR3 DNA reads as TGCGCCAGCAGCCAAGATAGGATGAAATCCTATAATTCACCCCTCCACTTT. It yields the protein CASSQDRMKSYNSPLHF.

The chain uses TRBV5-1 and TRBJ2-7; D gene uncertain. The CDR3 has 10 residues. With 2 bases removed from V and 7 bases from J, the gap between germline ends came to 4 bases. Per germline, CDR1 SGHRS and CDR2 YFSETQ. DNA of the CDR3: TGCGCCAGCAGCTTTGGGGAGCAGTACTTC. This codes for CASSFGEQYF.

As regards this clone: One end of the junction fails to match germline, which may point to a read error. The chain couples TRBV7-3 to TRBJ2-2; weak D call: TRBD1 (6 bases). This CDR3 contains 14 residues. Germline V gene data show CDR1 as SGHTA and CDR2 as FQGTGA. The CDR3 sequence is CASSPTGNSGELFF. The CDR3 region has the DNA TGTGCCAGCAGCCCCACAGGGAACTCCGGGGAGCTGTTTTTT.

CDR3 sequence (DNA): TGTGCCAGCAGCTTCAGGGCCAGCGGGGGGACACCTTACCACAATGAGCAGTTCTTC. Translation gives CASSFRASGGTPYHNEQFF. The chain recombines TRBV11-2 with TRBJ2-1; 9 bases agree with TRBD2. The germline V gene encodes CDR1 SGHAT and CDR2 FQNNGV. The V segment lost 3 bases and the J segment 5 bases; nucleotides outside the gene matches: 17. This CDR3 is built from 19 residues.

This chain connects TRBV18 to TRBJ2-1, with D perhaps matching TRBD1 or TRBD2 (5 bases each). V was trimmed by 2 bases and J by 0 bases, leaving 8 bases between them. Germline V gene data show CDR1 as KGHSH and CDR2 as LQKENI. The CDR3 has 15 amino acids. In DNA, the CDR3 is TGTGCCAGCTCACCAGAGGGGCTCTCCTACAATGAGCAGTTCTTC. Its translation: CASSPEGLSYNEQFF.

The chain joins TRBV15 to TRBJ1-3; no clear D. The germline V gene has CDR1 LNHNV and CDR2 YYDKDF (reference sequence). This CDR3 is 14 amino acids long. Trimming removed 4 bases from V and 0 bases from J, with 7 bases in between. Here the CDR3 reads CATSKQHSGNTIYF. The CDR3 bases are TGTGCCACCAGCAAACAGCACTCTGGAAACACCATATATTTT.

The rearrangement uses TRBV19 and TRBJ2-5; D perhaps matches TRBD1 (5 bases). CDR1 is LNHDA, CDR2 SQIVND, per germline (reference sequence). V gave up 3 bases and J gave up 1 base, with 12 bases separating them. This CDR3 contains 15 residues. The CDR3 loop reads CASSIGGASQETQYF. CDR3 nucleotide sequence: TGTGCCAGTAGTATCGGTGGGGCCTCCCAAGAGACCCAGTACTTC.

This chain links TRBV19 with TRBJ2-5, with 12 bases identical to TRBD2. This CDR3 spans 13 amino acids. The germline V gene has CDR1 LNHDA and CDR2 SQIVND (reference sequence). V lost 7 bases, J lost 5 bases, and 2 bases stayed unmatched. In DNA, the CDR3 is TGTGCCAGTACTGGACTAGCGGGGGAGACCCAGTACTTC. This gives the protein CASTGLAGETQYF.

The V gene is TRBV28, the J gene TRBJ1-5; a weak D match, TRBD1 (5 bases). Germline CDR1 reads MDHEN; CDR2 reads SYDVKM. Trimming took 5 bases from V and 2 from J, leaving 19 bases between them. The length of the CDR3 is 17 residues. DNA for the CDR3: TGTGCCAGCAGTCCCCGGGGCGGGTCGGGTGGCAATCAGCCCCAGCATTTT. This encodes CASSPRGGSGGNQPQHF.

This clone occurred once. The J gene is TRBJ1-4, the V gene TRBV6-5, with D unclear. Trimming stripped 8 bases from V and 3 bases from J, with 16 bases between. The CDR3 is 15 residues long. The germline CDR1 and CDR2 sequences are MNHEY and SVGAGI. The DNA of the CDR3 is TGTGCCAGCCAGGCGGGCCGTCTCCCTAATGAAAAACTGTTTTTT. This codes for CASQAGRLPNEKLFF.

This rearrangement joins TRBV18 to TRBJ1-1; a weak D match, TRBD1 (5 bases). The V end was cut by 1 base, the J end by 5 bases, with 14 bases between. CDR1 is KGHSH and CDR2 is LQKENI in the germline V gene. This CDR3 region has 15 residues. The CDR3 sequence is CASSPLAGVETEAFF. The CDR3 DNA follows: TGTGCCAGCTCACCACTGGCGGGGGTTGAGACTGAAGCTTTCTTT.